One and the same sample provided the 8 T cell receptor beta chains below, sequenced in a study of immune evolution from preneoplasia to lung adenocarcinoma. Data came from immunoSEQ multiplex PCR; TCRdb stores just in-frame clones and leaves some out. This sample has roughly 3,100 clones, with around 80% found just once. Material: FFPE atypical adenomatous hyperplasia tissue from the lung. This sample's subset: atypical adenomatous hyperplasia (AAH), lung preneoplasia. Receptors were obtained from a person between 65 and 80 years old with lung adenocarcinoma.

The CDR3 loop is CASSELAYEQYF. CDR3 nucleotides: TGCGCCAGCAGTGAACTAGCCTACGAGCAGTACTTC. The chain joins TRBV10-1 to TRBJ2-7; possible D gene TRBD2, 5 bases. V shed 3 bases and J shed 2 bases, with 5 bases lying between them. The CDR3 covers 12 residues. CDR1 is WNHNN and CDR2 is SYGVQD in the germline V gene (reference sequence).

The sample holds one count of this clone. The junction departs from germline at one end; a sequencing error may be responsible. The J gene is TRBJ1-5, the V gene TRBV2; a weak D match, TRBD1 (5 bases). This CDR3 region has 13 residues. Germline loops: CDR1 SNHLY, CDR2 FYNNEI. CDR3 in DNA: TGTGCCAGCAGTGCCGGGGGGAATCAGCCCCGGCATTTT. It specifies CASSAGGNQPRHF. The variable domain in full, with the rest retrieved from reference TRBV2 and TRBJ1-5, is EPEVTQTPSHQVTQMGQEVILRCVPISNHLYFYWYRQILGQKVEFLVSFYNNEISEKSEIFDDQFSVERPDGSNFTLKIRSTKLEDSAMYFCASSAGGNQPRHFGDGTRLSIL.

This clone came up once. This chain links TRBV5-4 with TRBJ2-2; D is uncertain. The CDR3 has 12 residues. V lost 1 base and J 7 bases, leaving 5 bases between the germline ends. In germline, CDR1 is SGHNT, CDR2 YYREEE (reference sequence). CDR3 sequence: CASSLFLGELFF. The DNA for the CDR3 is TGTGCCAGCAGCTTGTTTCTCGGGGAGCTGTTTTTT.

This chain links TRBV7-8 with TRBJ2-7, with TRBD1 as a possible D gene (6 bases). Germline V gene sequence: CDR1 SGHVS, CDR2 FQNEAQ. Deletions cut 4 bases from V and 12 bases from J, with 13 bases between. The CDR3 is 11 amino acids. This chain's CDR3 is CASSSSGEPYF. CDR3 coding DNA: TGTGCCAGCAGCTCTTCAGGGGAACCGTACTTC.

The chain couples TRBV9 to TRBJ2-5, with 8 bases matching TRBD1. V was clipped by 1 base and J by 5 bases; unmatched bases: 7. CDR1 and CDR2 (germline): SGDLS, YYNGEE. CDR3 length equals 15 residues. CDR3 sequence: CASSVRDRLGETQYF. The CDR3 DNA is TGTGCCAGCAGCGTACGGGACAGGCTTGGGGAGACCCAGTACTTC.

The chain is built from TRBV6-1 and TRBJ2-4; TRBD2 aligns across 7 bases. From germline, CDR1 is MNHNS and CDR2 SASEGT. The ends lost 3 bases at V and 1 base at J; junction bases unmatched: 3. The CDR3 runs 15 residues. In DNA form, the CDR3 reads TGTGCCAGCAGTGACTTCGGGGGGGCCAAAAACATTCAGTACTTC. Protein: CASSDFGGAKNIQYF.

J is TRBJ2-7 and V is TRBV5-1; the D gene is possibly TRBD1 (6 bases). Germline values: CDR1 SGHRS, CDR2 YFSETQ. The CDR3 is 16 amino acids. V was clipped by 3 bases and J by 0 bases, with 16 bases between them. The CDR3 reads CASSSAAARGSYEQYF. The CDR3 nucleotides are TGCGCCAGCAGCTCCGCGGCAGCCAGGGGCTCCTACGAGCAGTACTTC.

In DNA form, the CDR3 reads TGTGCCAGCAGCTTGTTACAGGGGGTAGTTGGCACTGAAGCTTTCTTT. Amino acid sequence: CASSLLQGVVGTEAFF. The chain carries TRBV5-8 and TRBJ1-1, with TRBD1 matching 8 bases. The CDR3 contains 16 residues. CDR1 and CDR2 (germline): SGHTS, YDEGEE. With V trimmed by 1 base and J by 4 bases, 9 bases remained unmatched.